This T cell receptor (beta chain) was obtained from a study of T cells after yellow fever vaccination. This clonotype was counted at least ten times. TCRdb called the 5' RACE reads again in MiXCR, with one record for every CDR3 protein. Here the sample spans about 130,000 distinct CDR3 sequences, around 7.7% being singletons. The sequenced sample was CD4+ T cells sorted from PBMCs, obtained more than 8 days after the first yellow fever vaccination. The receptor was derived from a man younger than 35 who received the YFV17D yellow fever vaccine.

CDR3 DNA sequence: TGCAGCGTTGCTTTTCGGGGAAACACCATATATTTT. Its translation is CSVAFRGNTIYF. The rearrangement links TRBV29-1 to TRBJ1-3; no firm D call. CDR1 is SQVTM, CDR2 ANQGSEA, per germline. The CDR3 spans 12 residues. Trimming stripped 4 bases from V and 4 bases from J, with 8 bases between.